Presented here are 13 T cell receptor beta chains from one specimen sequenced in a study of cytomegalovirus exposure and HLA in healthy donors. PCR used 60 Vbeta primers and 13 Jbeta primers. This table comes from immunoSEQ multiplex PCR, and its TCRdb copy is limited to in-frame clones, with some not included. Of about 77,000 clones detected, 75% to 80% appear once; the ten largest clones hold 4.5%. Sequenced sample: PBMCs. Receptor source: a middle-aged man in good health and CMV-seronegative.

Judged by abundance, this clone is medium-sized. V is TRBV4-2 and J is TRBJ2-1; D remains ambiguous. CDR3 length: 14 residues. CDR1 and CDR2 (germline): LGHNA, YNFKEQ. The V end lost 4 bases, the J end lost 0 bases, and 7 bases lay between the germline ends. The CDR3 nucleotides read TGTGCCAGCAGCCCACGGAGCTCCTACAATGAGCAGTTCTTC. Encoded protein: CASSPRSSYNEQFF.

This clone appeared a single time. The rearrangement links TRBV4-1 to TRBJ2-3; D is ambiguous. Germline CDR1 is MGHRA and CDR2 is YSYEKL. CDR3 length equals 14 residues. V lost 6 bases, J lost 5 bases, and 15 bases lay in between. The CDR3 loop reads CASSPEVVRDTQYF. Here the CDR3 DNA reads TGCGCCAGCAGTCCCGAGGTAGTAAGAGATACGCAGTATTTT.

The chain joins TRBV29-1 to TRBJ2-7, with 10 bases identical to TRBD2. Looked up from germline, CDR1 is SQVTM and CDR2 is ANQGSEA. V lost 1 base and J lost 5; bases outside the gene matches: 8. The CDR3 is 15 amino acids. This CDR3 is CSVEGASGRFDEQYF. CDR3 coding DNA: TGCAGCGTTGAAGGAGCTAGCGGGAGATTCGACGAGCAGTACTTC.

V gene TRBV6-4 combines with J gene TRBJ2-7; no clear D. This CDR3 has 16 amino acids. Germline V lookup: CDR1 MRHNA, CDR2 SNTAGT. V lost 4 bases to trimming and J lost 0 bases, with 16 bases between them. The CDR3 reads CASSASWSYSSYEQYF. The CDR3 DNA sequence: TGTGCCAGCAGTGCCTCATGGTCCTACAGCTCCTACGAGCAGTACTTC.

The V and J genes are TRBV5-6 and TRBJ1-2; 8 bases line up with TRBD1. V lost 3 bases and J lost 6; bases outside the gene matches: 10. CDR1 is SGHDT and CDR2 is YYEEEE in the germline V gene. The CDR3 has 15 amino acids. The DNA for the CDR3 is TGTGCCAGCAGCTCCTTTGACAGGGGAGGGAATGGCTACACCTTC. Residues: CASSSFDRGGNGYTF.

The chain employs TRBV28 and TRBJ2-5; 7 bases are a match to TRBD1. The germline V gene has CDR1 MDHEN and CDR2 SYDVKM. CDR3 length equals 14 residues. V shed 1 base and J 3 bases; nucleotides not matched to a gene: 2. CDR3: CASSLSGTEETQYF. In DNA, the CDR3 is TGTGCCAGCAGTTTATCCGGGACAGAAGAGACCCAGTACTTC.

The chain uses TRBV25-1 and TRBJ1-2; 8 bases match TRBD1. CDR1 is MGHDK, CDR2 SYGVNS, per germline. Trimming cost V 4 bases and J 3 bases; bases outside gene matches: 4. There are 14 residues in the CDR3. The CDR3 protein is CASSAQGGHYGYTF. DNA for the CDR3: TGTGCCAGCAGTGCACAGGGGGGCCACTATGGCTACACCTTC.

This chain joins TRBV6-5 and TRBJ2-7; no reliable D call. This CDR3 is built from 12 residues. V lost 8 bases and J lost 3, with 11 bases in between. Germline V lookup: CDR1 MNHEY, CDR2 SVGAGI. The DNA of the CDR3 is TGTGCCAGCGCGAGAACCGGCTACGAGCAGTACTTC. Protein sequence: CASARTGYEQYF.

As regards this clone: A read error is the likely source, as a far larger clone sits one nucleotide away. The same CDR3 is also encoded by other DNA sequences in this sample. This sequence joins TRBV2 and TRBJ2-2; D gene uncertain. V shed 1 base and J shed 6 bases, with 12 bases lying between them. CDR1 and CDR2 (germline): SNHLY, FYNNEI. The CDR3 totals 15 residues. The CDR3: CASSEGVTAPGELFF. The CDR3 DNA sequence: TGTGCCAGCAGTGAAGGAGTAACAGCCCCCGGGGAGCTGTTTTTT.

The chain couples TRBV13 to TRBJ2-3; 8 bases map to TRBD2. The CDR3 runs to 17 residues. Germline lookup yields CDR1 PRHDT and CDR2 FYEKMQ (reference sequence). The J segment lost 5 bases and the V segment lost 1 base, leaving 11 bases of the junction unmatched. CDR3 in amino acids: CASSLAPGGFQVDTQYF. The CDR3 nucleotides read TGTGCCAGCAGCTTAGCGCCGGGAGGGTTTCAAGTAGATACGCAGTATTTT.

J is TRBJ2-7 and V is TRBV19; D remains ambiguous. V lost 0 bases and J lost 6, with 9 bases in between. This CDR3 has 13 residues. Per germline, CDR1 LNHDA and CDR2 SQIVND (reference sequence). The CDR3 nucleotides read TGTGCCAGTAGTATAGATCTAACGCTCGAGCAGTACTTC. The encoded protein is CASSIDLTLEQYF.

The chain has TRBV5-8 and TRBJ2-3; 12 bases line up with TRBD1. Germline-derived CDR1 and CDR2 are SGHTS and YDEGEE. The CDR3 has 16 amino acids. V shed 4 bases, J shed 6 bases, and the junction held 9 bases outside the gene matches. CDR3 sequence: CASSNRDRGRVDTQYF. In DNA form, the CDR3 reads TGTGCCAGCAGCAACCGGGACAGGGGGCGAGTTGATACGCAGTATTTT.

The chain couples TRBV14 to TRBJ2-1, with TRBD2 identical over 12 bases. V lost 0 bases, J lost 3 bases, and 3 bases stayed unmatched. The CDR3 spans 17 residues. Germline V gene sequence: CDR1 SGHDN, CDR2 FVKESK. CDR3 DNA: TGTGCCAGCAGCCAAGATCTAGCGGGAGGGCTCTACAATGAGCAGTTCTTC. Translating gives CASSQDLAGGLYNEQFF.